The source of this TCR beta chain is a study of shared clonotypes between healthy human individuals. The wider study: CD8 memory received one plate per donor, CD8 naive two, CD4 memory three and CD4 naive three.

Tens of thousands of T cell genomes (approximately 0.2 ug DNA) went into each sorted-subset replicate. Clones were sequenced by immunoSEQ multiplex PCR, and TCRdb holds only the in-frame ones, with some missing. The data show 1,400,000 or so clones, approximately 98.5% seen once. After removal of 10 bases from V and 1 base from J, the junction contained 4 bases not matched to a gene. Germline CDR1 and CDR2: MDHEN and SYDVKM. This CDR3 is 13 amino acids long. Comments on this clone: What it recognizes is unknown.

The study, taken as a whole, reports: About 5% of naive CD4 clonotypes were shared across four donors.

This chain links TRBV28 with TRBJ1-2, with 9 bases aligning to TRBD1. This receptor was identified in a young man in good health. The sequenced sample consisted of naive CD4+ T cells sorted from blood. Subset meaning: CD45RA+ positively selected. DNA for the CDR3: TGTGCCACCTCGGGACAGGGTAACTATGGCTACACCTTC. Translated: CATSGQGNYGYTF.